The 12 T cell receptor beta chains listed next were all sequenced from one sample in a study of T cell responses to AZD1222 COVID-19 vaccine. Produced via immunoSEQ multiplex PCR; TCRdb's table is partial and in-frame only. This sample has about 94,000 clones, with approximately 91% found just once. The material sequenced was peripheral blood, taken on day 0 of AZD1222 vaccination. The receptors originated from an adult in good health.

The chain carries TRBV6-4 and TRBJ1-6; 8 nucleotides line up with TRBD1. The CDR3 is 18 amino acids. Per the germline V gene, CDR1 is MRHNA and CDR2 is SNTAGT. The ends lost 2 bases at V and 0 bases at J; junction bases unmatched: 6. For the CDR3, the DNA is TGTGCCAGCAGTGACCCGACAGGGGAGAGCTCCTATAATTCACCCCTCCACTTT. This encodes CASSDPTGESSYNSPLHF.

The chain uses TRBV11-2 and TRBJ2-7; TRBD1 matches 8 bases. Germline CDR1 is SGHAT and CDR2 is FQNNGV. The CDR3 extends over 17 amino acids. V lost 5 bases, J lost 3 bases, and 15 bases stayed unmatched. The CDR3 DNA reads TGTGCCAGCAGCCAAATACAGGGACAGGTGAACTACTACGAGCAGTACTTC. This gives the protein CASSQIQGQVNYYEQYF.

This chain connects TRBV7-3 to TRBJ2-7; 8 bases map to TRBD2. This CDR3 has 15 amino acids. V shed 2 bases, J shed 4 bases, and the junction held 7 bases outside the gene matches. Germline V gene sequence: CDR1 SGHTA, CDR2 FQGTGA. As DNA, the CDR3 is TGTGCCAGCAGCTTAGAGACGGGGGGGCTGTACGAGCAGTACTTC. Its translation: CASSLETGGLYEQYF.

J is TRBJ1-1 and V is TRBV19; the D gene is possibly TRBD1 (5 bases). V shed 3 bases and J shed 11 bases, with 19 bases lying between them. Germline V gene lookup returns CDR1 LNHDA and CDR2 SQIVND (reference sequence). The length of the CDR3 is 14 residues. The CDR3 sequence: CASSIVQGPMEAFF. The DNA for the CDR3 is TGTGCCAGTAGTATCGTCCAGGGACCCATGGAGGCTTTCTTT.

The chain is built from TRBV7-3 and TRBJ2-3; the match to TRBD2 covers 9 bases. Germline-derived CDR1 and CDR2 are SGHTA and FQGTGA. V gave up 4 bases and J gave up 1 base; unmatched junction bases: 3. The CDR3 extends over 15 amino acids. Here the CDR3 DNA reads TGTGCCAGCAGCTCAAGGACTAGCGGCACAGATACGCAGTATTTT. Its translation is CASSSRTSGTDTQYF.

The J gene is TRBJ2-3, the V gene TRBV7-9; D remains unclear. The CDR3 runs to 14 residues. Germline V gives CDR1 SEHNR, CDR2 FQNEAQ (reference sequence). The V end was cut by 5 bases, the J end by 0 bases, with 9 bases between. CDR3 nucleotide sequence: TGTGCCAGCAGCCAGGACGGGAGCACAGATACGCAGTATTTT. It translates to CASSQDGSTDTQYF.

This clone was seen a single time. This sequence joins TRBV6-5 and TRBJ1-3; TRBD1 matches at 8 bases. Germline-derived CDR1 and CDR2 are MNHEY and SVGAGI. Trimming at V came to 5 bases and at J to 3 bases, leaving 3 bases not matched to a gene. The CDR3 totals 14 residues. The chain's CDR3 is CASSRTGNGNTIYF. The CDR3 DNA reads TGTGCCAGCAGTCGGACAGGGAATGGAAACACCATATATTTT.

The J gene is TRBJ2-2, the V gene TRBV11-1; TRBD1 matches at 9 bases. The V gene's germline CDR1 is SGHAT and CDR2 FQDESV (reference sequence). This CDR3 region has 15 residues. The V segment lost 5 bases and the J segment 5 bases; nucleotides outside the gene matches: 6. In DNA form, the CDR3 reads TGTGCCAGCAGCCTCGGGACAGGGCGTACCGGGGAGCTGTTTTTT. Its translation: CASSLGTGRTGELFF.

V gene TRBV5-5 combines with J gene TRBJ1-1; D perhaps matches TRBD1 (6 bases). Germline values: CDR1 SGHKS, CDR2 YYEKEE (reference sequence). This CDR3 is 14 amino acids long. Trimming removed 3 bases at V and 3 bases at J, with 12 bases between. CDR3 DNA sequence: TGTGCCAGCAGCTGGGACACGTCCTACACTGAAGCTTTCTTT. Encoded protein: CASSWDTSYTEAFF.

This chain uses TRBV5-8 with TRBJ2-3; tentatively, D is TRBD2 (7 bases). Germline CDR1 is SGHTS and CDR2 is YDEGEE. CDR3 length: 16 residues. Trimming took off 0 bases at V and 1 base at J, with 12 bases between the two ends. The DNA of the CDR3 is TGTGCCAGCAGCTTGGGGCGGGGGCACGGCACAGATACGCAGTATTTT. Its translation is CASSLGRGHGTDTQYF.

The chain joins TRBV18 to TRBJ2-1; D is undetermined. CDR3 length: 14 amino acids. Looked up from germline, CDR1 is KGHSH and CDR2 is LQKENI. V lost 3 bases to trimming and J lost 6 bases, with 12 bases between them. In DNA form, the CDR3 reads TGTGCCAGCTCACCCGCAGAAGGGATCAATGAGCAGTTCTTC. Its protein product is CASSPAEGINEQFF.

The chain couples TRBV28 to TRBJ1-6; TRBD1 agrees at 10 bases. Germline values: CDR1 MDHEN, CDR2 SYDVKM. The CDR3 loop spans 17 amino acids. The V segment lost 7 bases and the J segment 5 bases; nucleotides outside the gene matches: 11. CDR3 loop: CASKLTTGQGHNSPLHF. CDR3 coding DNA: TGTGCCAGCAAGCTCACAACGGGACAGGGGCATAATTCACCCCTCCACTTT. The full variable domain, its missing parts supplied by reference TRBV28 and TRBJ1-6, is DVKVTQSSRYLVKRTGEKVFLECVQDMDHENMFWYRQDPGLGLRLIYFSYDVKMKEKGDIPEGYSVSREKKERFSLILESASTNQTSMYLCASKLTTGQGHNSPLHFGNGTRLTVT.